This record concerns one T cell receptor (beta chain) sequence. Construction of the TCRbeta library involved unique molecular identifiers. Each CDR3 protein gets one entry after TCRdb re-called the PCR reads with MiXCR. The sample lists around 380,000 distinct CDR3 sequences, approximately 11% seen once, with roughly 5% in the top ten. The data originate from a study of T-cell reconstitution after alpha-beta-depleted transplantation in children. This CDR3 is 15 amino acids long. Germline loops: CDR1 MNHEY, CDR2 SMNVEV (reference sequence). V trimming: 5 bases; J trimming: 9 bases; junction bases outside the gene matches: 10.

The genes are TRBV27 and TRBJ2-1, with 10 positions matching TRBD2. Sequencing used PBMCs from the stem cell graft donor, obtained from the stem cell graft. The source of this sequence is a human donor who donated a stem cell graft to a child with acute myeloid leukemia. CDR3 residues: CASSPPLAGVAEQFF. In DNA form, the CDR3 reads TGTGCCAGCAGTCCCCCGCTAGCGGGAGTTGCTGAGCAGTTCTTC.